This note documents a single T cell receptor beta chain sequence. Methods used by the authors: Reference gene primers were amplified, and this amplification served to estimate nucleated cell counts. The assay was immunoSEQ multiplex PCR, and TCRdb's table has in-frame clones only and misses some. V and J calls and clone size are those listed in that table; D and trimming were worked out from the DNA. This repertoire shows 150,000 or so clones, over 75% found once; its top ten account for roughly 10%. This sample stems from a study of blood T cell repertoires in COVID-19. Study overall: PBMCs, B-cell-depleted T cells, or T cells provided the cDNA or gDNA that made up the material.

The trim removed 1 base at V and 6 bases at J, leaving 4 bases unmatched. Germline CDR1 and CDR2: SGHTA and FQGNSA. This CDR3 has 15 amino acids. The origin of this receptor is a human donor in a cohort sampled during active COVID-19. The specimen was peripheral blood. This rearrangement joins TRBV7-2 to TRBJ2-1; 9 bases fit TRBD2. Written as DNA, the CDR3 is TGTGCCAGCAGCTTAGATTGGCGGGGGGGCAATGAGCAGTTCTTC. Protein sequence: CASSLDWRGGNEQFF. The full variable domain, rest sourced from reference TRBV7-2 and TRBJ2-1, is GAGVSQSPSNKVTEKGKDVELRCDPISGHTALYWYRQSLGQGLEFLIYFQGNSAPDKSGLPSDRFSAERTGGSVSTLTIQRTQQEDSAVYLCASSLDWRGGNEQFFGPGTRLTVL.